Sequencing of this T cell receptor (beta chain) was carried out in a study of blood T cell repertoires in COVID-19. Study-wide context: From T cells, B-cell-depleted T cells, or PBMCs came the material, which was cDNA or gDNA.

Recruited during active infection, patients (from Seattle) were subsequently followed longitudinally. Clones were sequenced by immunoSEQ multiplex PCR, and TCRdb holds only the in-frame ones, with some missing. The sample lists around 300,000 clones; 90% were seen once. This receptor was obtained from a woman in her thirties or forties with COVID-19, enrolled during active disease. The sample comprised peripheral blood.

CDR3 residues: CASSPSLIPPYNEQFF. The CDR3 nucleotides read TGTGCCAGCAGCCCCTCACTGATCCCTCCCTACAATGAGCAGTTCTTC. This chain uses TRBV4-2 with TRBJ2-1; D unresolved. Germline-derived CDR1 and CDR2 are LGHNA and YNFKEQ. This CDR3 region has 16 residues. V was trimmed by 4 bases and J by 2 bases, leaving 15 bases between them.